Sequencing of this TCR beta chain was carried out in a study of cytomegalovirus exposure and HLA in healthy donors. Study-wide points: Cytomegalovirus-associated TCR beta chains were listed, numbering 164.

The assay was immunoSEQ multiplex PCR, and TCRdb's table has in-frame clones only and misses some. Here the sample spans 82,000 or so clones, 95% being singletons. While the first cohort had several hundred subjects, the donors belonged to the separate validation cohort of fewer than 150 subjects. As for this clone: Its specificity is unknown.

Sequenced input: PBMCs. This sequence was found in a woman aged 18-29 years in good health and CMV-seronegative.

CDR3 in amino acids: CSARQGDGYTF. CDR3 nucleotide sequence: TGCAGTGCTAGACAGGGCGATGGCTACACCTTC. The rearrangement links TRBV20-1 to TRBJ1-2; D is perhaps TRBD1 (5 bases). V dropped 2 bases and J dropped 6 bases, with 7 bases sitting between them. The germline V gene encodes CDR1 DFQATT and CDR2 SNEGSKA (reference sequence). The CDR3 is made up of 11 amino acids.